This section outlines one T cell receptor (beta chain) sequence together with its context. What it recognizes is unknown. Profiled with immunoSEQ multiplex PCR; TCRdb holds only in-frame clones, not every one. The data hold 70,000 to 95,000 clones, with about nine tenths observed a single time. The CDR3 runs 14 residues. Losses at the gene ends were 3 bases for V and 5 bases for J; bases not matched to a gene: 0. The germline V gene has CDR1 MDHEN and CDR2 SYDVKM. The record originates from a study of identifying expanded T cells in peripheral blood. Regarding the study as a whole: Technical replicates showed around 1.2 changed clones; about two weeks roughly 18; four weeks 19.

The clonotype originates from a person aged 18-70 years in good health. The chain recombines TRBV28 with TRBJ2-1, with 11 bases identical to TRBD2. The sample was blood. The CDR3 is CASSFSGRDNEQFF. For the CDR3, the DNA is TGTGCCAGCAGTTTTAGCGGGAGGGACAATGAGCAGTTCTTC.